Below, 22 T cell receptor beta chains from the same sample are listed, as sequenced in a study of EBV T-cell therapy then PD-1 blockade in nasopharyngeal carcinoma. For these receptors, no antigen is known. Generated by immunoSEQ multiplex PCR, the TCRdb table keeps only in-frame clones and is missing some. The sample consists of about 14,000 clones, around four fifths of them appearing once. As to treatment: AdE1-LMPpoly-expanded autologous EBV-specific T-cell therapy followed by anti-PD-1 nivolumab. The sample consisted of CD8+ T cells from blood, taken around day 100 from a patient whose treatment included autologous EBV-specific T cells and nivolumab. These receptors all stem from a man aged 40-50 years with nasopharyngeal carcinoma.

V usage is TRBV7-8 and J usage is TRBJ1-2; D may be TRBD1 (5 bases). V was pared by 6 bases and J by 6 bases, with 14 bases between. This CDR3 has 13 amino acids. The germline V gene encodes CDR1 SGHVS and CDR2 FQNEAQ. The CDR3 is CASRPAVGDGYTF. Written as DNA, the CDR3 is TGTGCCAGCAGGCCTGCCGTAGGGGATGGCTACACCTTC.

The V call is TRBV21-1, the J call TRBJ1-4; TRBD1 is taken as the D call from the table, unchecked against the DNA. TRBV21-1 represents a pseudogene. The CDR3 covers 16 residues. CDR3 residues: CASSKPDREGGEKLFF. CDR3 coding DNA: TGTGCCAGCAGCAAACCCGACAGGGAAGGTGGTGAAAAACTGTTTTTT.

The V and J genes are TRBV7-6 and TRBJ2-7, with D hard to call. The CDR3 is 14 residues long. Germline V gene data show CDR1 as SGHVS and CDR2 as FNYEAQ. Trimming took 5 bases from V and 4 from J, leaving 15 bases between them. CDR3: CASSPKVGKYEQYF. The CDR3 coding sequence is TGTGCCAGCAGCCCCAAAGTAGGGAAGTACGAGCAGTACTTC.

This chain links TRBV6-5 with TRBJ2-2; TRBD2 is a possible D gene (6 bases). The CDR3 has 15 amino acids. Germline CDR1 and CDR2: MNHEY and SVGAGI. The ends were cut back, 3 bases at V and 1 base at J, with 9 bases in the middle. In DNA form, the CDR3 reads TGTGCCAGCAGTTATGGGGGGATGAACACCGGGGAGCTGTTTTTT. It codes for CASSYGGMNTGELFF.

V and J are TRBV27 and TRBJ1-3; D remains ambiguous. Germline V gene sequence: CDR1 MNHEY, CDR2 SMNVEV (reference sequence). The germline V and J ends were trimmed by 2 bases and 0 bases, with 8 bases remaining between them. This CDR3 region has 15 residues. Here the CDR3 reads CASSLAPSSGNTIYF. The CDR3 nucleotides are TGTGCCAGCAGTTTAGCCCCGAGCTCTGGAAACACCATATATTTT.

The chain uses TRBV21-1 and TRBJ2-5; the table's D call, TRBD1, was not checked against the DNA. TRBV21-1 is a documented pseudogene. The CDR3 contains 14 residues. CDR3 bases: TGTCCCCCGCGGCCCGACAGGACCCAAGAGACCCAGTACTTC. Translated: CPPRPDRTQETQYF.

This clone was detected once. J is TRBJ2-7 and V is TRBV9; 11 bases align to TRBD1. The CDR3 consists of 14 residues. CDR1 is SGDLS, CDR2 YYNGEE, per germline. V lost 3 bases, J lost 4 bases, and 3 bases stayed unmatched. Here the CDR3 reads CASSAGTGGYEQYF. The CDR3 nucleotides are TGTGCCAGCAGCGCCGGGACAGGGGGTTACGAGCAGTACTTC.

This chain uses TRBV28 with TRBJ2-7; TRBD1 or TRBD2 may be the D gene (5 bases each). Per the germline V gene, CDR1 is MDHEN and CDR2 is SYDVKM. The V and J ends lost 4 bases and 5 bases respectively, with 9 bases between them. The CDR3 is 12 residues long. The chain's CDR3 is CASSWDRDEQYF. DNA of the CDR3: TGTGCCAGCAGTTGGGACCGGGACGAGCAGTACTTC.

The table lists this clone with a few counts. The chain is built from TRBV19 and TRBJ2-4; unclear D gene. Trimming shortened V by 4 bases and J by 3 bases, and 19 bases separated the two germline ends. Germline CDR1 is LNHDA and CDR2 is SQIVND (reference sequence). This CDR3 is built from 17 residues. This chain's CDR3 is CASSTPGVYGVKNIQYF. The CDR3 DNA reads TGTGCCAGTAGTACCCCCGGAGTCTACGGTGTCAAAAACATTCAGTACTTC. Based on the CDR3 plus reference TRBV19 and TRBJ2-4, the full variable domain is DGGITQSPKYLFRKEGQNVTLSCEQNLNHDAMYWYRQDPGQGLRLIYYSQIVNDFQKGDIAEGYSVSREKKESFPLTVTSAQKNPTAFYLCASSTPGVYGVKNIQYFGAGTRLSVL.

The chain's CDR3 is CASPDPDTQYF. The CDR3 nucleotides are TGCGCCAGCCCGGACCCCGATACGCAGTATTTT. The chain combines TRBV5-1 with TRBJ2-3; D ambiguous. The ends were cut back, 7 bases at V and 6 bases at J, with 9 bases in the middle. This CDR3 has 11 amino acids. Germline-derived CDR1 and CDR2 are SGHRS and YFSETQ.

CDR3 DNA: TGCGCCAGCAGCCGGAGTAGGGGGAACTCCTACGAGCAGTACTTC. As protein: CASSRSRGNSYEQYF. The chain employs TRBV5-1 and TRBJ2-7, with a weak D call TRBD1 (6 bases). There are 15 residues in the CDR3. The V and J ends lost 4 bases and 0 bases respectively, with 14 bases between them. The germline gives CDR1 SGHRS, CDR2 YFSETQ.

J is TRBJ2-7 and V is TRBV4-3, with D possibly being TRBD2 (6 bases). V was cut by 3 bases and J by 0 bases, with 15 bases left in between. The CDR3 extends over 16 amino acids. The germline V gene has CDR1 LGHNA and CDR2 YSLEER. For the CDR3, the DNA is TGCGCCAGCAGCCATGAACCAGGGACTCCCTCCTACGAGCAGTACTTC. Protein sequence: CASSHEPGTPSYEQYF.

The V call is TRBV28, the J call TRBJ1-6; D is uncertain. V was clipped by 4 bases and J by 9 bases, with 16 bases between them. CDR3 length: 15 residues. CDR1 is MDHEN and CDR2 is SYDVKM in the germline V gene. The CDR3 DNA follows: TGTGCCAGCAGTTCCTCGGAAGCCTTGGGTTCACCCCTCCACTTT. Protein sequence: CASSSSEALGSPLHF.

The chain employs TRBV7-9 and TRBJ1-3; no reliable D call. The CDR3 has 16 residues. Trimming removed 5 bases from V and 0 bases from J, with 14 bases in between. CDR1 SEHNR and CDR2 FQNEAQ come from the germline V gene (reference sequence). CDR3 DNA: TGTGCCAGCAGCACTCCCCCTGGGAACTCTGGAAACACCATATATTTT. Amino acid sequence: CASSTPPGNSGNTIYF.

This clone appeared a few times. V is TRBV6-4 and J is TRBJ2-1; maybe TRBD2 (5 bases). V was trimmed by 5 bases and J by 6 bases, leaving 20 bases between them. The germline V gene has CDR1 MRHNA and CDR2 SNTAGT. This CDR3 has 16 residues. CDR3 sequence (DNA): TGTGCCAGCAGTCGTGAAGGGAGTCTCACGGTCAATGAGCAGTTCTTC. As protein: CASSREGSLTVNEQFF.

The chain is built from TRBV28 and TRBJ2-3; D unclear. From germline, CDR1 is MDHEN and CDR2 SYDVKM. The CDR3 is 15 amino acids. The germline V and J ends were trimmed by 1 base and 3 bases, with 11 bases remaining between them. The CDR3 loop reads CASSLFQDQTDTQYF. Written as DNA, the CDR3 is TGTGCCAGCAGTTTATTTCAGGACCAGACAGATACGCAGTATTTT. Based on the CDR3 plus reference TRBV28 and TRBJ2-3, the full variable domain is DVKVTQSSRYLVKRTGEKVFLECVQDMDHENMFWYRQDPGLGLRLIYFSYDVKMKEKGDIPEGYSVSREKKERFSLILESASTNQTSMYLCASSLFQDQTDTQYFGPGTRLTVL.

This sequence joins TRBV7-9 and TRBJ2-5, with D tentatively TRBD2 (7 bases). This CDR3 has 15 residues. The germline CDR1 and CDR2 sequences are SEHNR and FQNEAQ (reference sequence). Trimming removed 5 bases from V and 5 bases from J, with 18 bases in between. The CDR3 bases are TGTGCCAGCAGCCCTTGGGGGGGCGCCGGGGAGACCCAGTACTTC. It is translated as CASSPWGGAGETQYF.

This clone was found once. The chain links TRBV10-2 to TRBJ1-5, with 10 bases that match TRBD1. In germline, CDR1 is WSHSY, CDR2 SAAADI. The V and J ends lost 9 bases and 7 bases, in that order; junction bases with no gene match: 9. The CDR3 has 14 amino acids. The CDR3, as DNA: TGCGCCAGTTACTCCGGGACAGGGGACCAGCCCCAGCATTTT. This codes for CASYSGTGDQPQHF.

The CDR3 coding sequence is TGTGCCAGGCCCCCGGACCTCCTTGGCACAGATACGCAGTATTTT. Amino acid sequence: CARPPDLLGTDTQYF. V and J are TRBV25-1 and TRBJ2-3; D remains unclear. This CDR3 comprises 15 residues. V was clipped by 9 bases and J by 1 base, with 17 bases between them. Germline V gives CDR1 MGHDK, CDR2 SYGVNS.

The chain combines TRBV5-4 with TRBJ2-7; D unresolved. Deletions cut 5 bases from V and 0 bases from J, with 9 bases between. The CDR3 has 13 residues. The germline gives CDR1 SGHNT, CDR2 YYREEE (reference sequence). Here the CDR3 DNA reads TGTGCCAGCAGTGGTGGAAACTCCTACGAGCAGTACTTC. It encodes CASSGGNSYEQYF. Looking up the rest from reference TRBV5-4 and TRBJ2-7 gives the full variable domain: ETGVTQSPTHLIKTRGQQVTLRCSSQSGHNTVSWYQQALGQGPQFIFQYYREEENGRGNFPPRFSGLQFPNYSSELNVNALELDDSALYLCASSGGNSYEQYFGPGTRLTVT.

The chain employs TRBV28 and TRBJ1-2; 10 bases fit TRBD1. The CDR3 runs to 13 residues. Trimming took 7 bases from V and 6 from J; bases not matched to a gene: 5. CDR1 MDHEN and CDR2 SYDVKM come from the germline V gene. In nucleotides, the CDR3 is TGTGCCAGCAACGACAGGGGGCAGGATGGCTACACCTTC. It codes for CASNDRGQDGYTF.

The V and J genes are TRBV5-6 and TRBJ2-3; D might be TRBD2 (6 bases). In germline, CDR1 is SGHDT, CDR2 YYEEEE. The CDR3 is 19 residues long. Trimming removed 0 bases from V and 2 bases from J, with 22 bases in between. Written as DNA, the CDR3 is TGTGCCAGCAGCTTGGCCTCTGGCAGGAGGGTTGGGGTCACAGATACGCAGTATTTT. It is translated as CASSLASGRRVGVTDTQYF.